One sample yielded the 23 T cell receptor beta chains listed below, sequenced in a study of human T cells and chemical hapten exposure. Specified time point: patch test 2, 6 weeks after DPC sensitization. Treatment given: therapeutic diphenylcyclopropenone sensitization with weekly scalp DPC. TCRdb reanalysed the RACE reads using MiXCR and keeps one entry per CDR3 protein. The sample has about 54,000 distinct CDR3 sequences; 8.5% to 10% are singletons. The material was whole blood, obtained in connection with sensitization to the hapten diphenylcyclopropenone (DPC). All receptors come from a woman aged 45 to 65 with alopecia areata. Some clones in this sample may be carry-over from other donors' samples.

This clonotype was counted only a few times. V usage is TRBV2 and J usage is TRBJ2-5; perhaps TRBD2 as D (6 bases). The germline V gene encodes CDR1 SNHLY and CDR2 FYNNEI. Trimming left V 8 bases short and J 2 bases short, with 9 bases between. The CDR3 extends over 12 amino acids. This CDR3 is CASCREQETQYF. The CDR3 nucleotides are TGTGCCAGCTGTCGGGAGCAAGAGACCCAGTACTTC.

V usage is TRBV12-3 or TRBV12-4 and J usage is TRBJ1-2; D may be TRBD1 (6 bases). CDR3 length: 13 amino acids. Trimming took 5 bases from V and 6 from J, leaving 13 bases between them. CDR3 in DNA: TGTGCCAGCAGTGCCGGGACACCGCATGGCTACACCTTC. Amino acid sequence: CASSAGTPHGYTF.

V gene TRBV10-3 combines with J gene TRBJ2-3; D not resolved. CDR1 is ENHRY, CDR2 SYGVKD, per germline. The CDR3 extends over 12 amino acids. V dropped 4 bases and J dropped 2 bases, with 4 bases sitting between them. The DNA for the CDR3 is TGTGCCATCAGTGGGACCACAGATACGCAGTATTTT. Amino acids: CAISGTTDTQYF.

This clonotype came up a few times. The chain links TRBV6-6 to TRBJ1-5; D unresolved. Trimming took off 4 bases at V and 5 bases at J, with 3 bases between the two ends. The CDR3 spans 11 residues. CDR1 and CDR2 (germline): MNHNY, SVGAGI (reference sequence). The CDR3 sequence is CASSSDQPQHF. The CDR3 region has the DNA TGTGCCAGCAGTTCTGATCAGCCCCAGCATTTT.

This clonotype was seen repeatedly, ten times or more. The V call is TRBV18, the J call TRBJ2-6; unclear D gene. V gave up 6 bases and J gave up 3 bases, with 9 bases separating them. In germline, CDR1 is KGHSH, CDR2 LQKENI. CDR3 length equals 14 residues. The DNA for the CDR3 is TGTGCCAGCTCCCCAGGTGATGGGGCCAACGTCCTGACTTTC. It translates to CASSPGDGANVLTF. Filled out from reference TRBV18 and TRBJ2-6, the complete variable domain reads NAGVMQNPRHLVRRRGQEARLRCSPMKGHSHVYWYRQLPEEGLKFMVYLQKENIIDESGMPKERFSAEFPKEGPSILRIQQVVRGDSAAYFCASSPGDGANVLTFGAGSRLTVL.

This clonotype was observed a few times. The V call is TRBV5-1, the J call TRBJ1-2; 9 bases line up with TRBD1. Germline V gene data show CDR1 as SGHRS and CDR2 as YFSETQ. V shed 4 bases, J shed 7 bases, and the junction held 11 bases outside the gene matches. The CDR3 sequence is 15 residues long. This chain's CDR3 is CASSLNPTGGFGYTF. The CDR3 nucleotides read TGCGCCAGCAGCCTCAACCCGACAGGGGGGTTTGGCTACACCTTC.

This clonotype has more than one count but fewer than ten. The rearrangement links TRBV9 to TRBJ2-5, with 12 bases matching TRBD1. J gave up 2 bases and V 4 bases, and 6 bases lay outside the gene matches. This CDR3 has 16 amino acids. The germline V gene encodes CDR1 SGDLS and CDR2 YYNGEE. The CDR3 bases are TGTGCCAGCAGCCCCGGGACAGGGGGCGTGCAAGAGACCCAGTACTTC. Protein sequence: CASSPGTGGVQETQYF.

The table lists this clonotype with a few counts. This chain links TRBV28 with TRBJ1-1, with TRBD1 as a possible D gene (6 bases). Germline loops: CDR1 MDHEN, CDR2 SYDVKM. V dropped 5 bases and J dropped 1 base, with 14 bases sitting between them. This CDR3 contains 15 residues. This CDR3 reads CASSGTGSPNTEAFF. The DNA for the CDR3 is TGTGCCAGCAGTGGCACAGGGTCCCCGAACACTGAAGCTTTCTTT. The variable domain in full, completed from reference TRBV28 and TRBJ1-1, reads DVKVTQSSRYLVKRTGEKVFLECVQDMDHENMFWYRQDPGLGLRLIYFSYDVKMKEKGDIPEGYSVSREKKERFSLILESASTNQTSMYLCASSGTGSPNTEAFFGQGTRLTVV.

The rearrangement links TRBV5-4 to TRBJ1-4; a weak D match, TRBD1 (5 bases). Germline CDR1 reads SGHNT; CDR2 reads YYREEE (reference sequence). V lost 4 bases to trimming and J lost 5 bases, with 18 bases between them. The CDR3 extends over 16 amino acids. DNA for the CDR3: TGTGCCAGCAGCGCCCGTTTGACAGACTCGAATGAAAAACTGTTTTTT. Its protein product is CASSARLTDSNEKLFF.

This clonotype was detected only a few times. The chain combines TRBV2 with TRBJ1-2; D is uncertain. V lost 1 base and J lost 6, with 6 bases in between. The CDR3 has 12 residues. In germline, CDR1 is SNHLY, CDR2 FYNNEI. CDR3 nucleotides: TGTGCCAGCAGTGAAGACGAGGATGGCTACACCTTC. Residues: CASSEDEDGYTF.

This clonotype was detected only a few times. This sequence joins TRBV7-9 and TRBJ2-3; weak D call: TRBD2 (5 bases). V was pared by 8 bases and J by 2 bases, with 17 bases between. The CDR3 has 15 residues. CDR1 and CDR2 from the germline V gene are SEHNR and FQNEAQ (reference sequence). The CDR3 protein is CASGYWRVATDTQYF. CDR3 bases: TGTGCCAGCGGATACTGGCGGGTGGCCACAGATACGCAGTATTTT. The full variable domain, completed using reference TRBV7-9 and TRBJ2-3, is DTGVSQNPRHKITKRGQNVTFRCDPISEHNRLYWYRQTLGQGPEFLTYFQNEAQLEKSRLLSDRFSAERPKGSFSTLEIQRTEQGDSAMYLCASGYWRVATDTQYFGPGTRLTVL.

The table lists this clonotype with many counts. The rearrangement uses TRBV27 and TRBJ2-3; D possibly corresponds to TRBD2 (5 bases). The CDR3 loop spans 14 amino acids. Between the trimmed V and J ends, which lost 3 bases and 7 bases, there was a span of 14 bases. The V gene's germline CDR1 is MNHEY and CDR2 SMNVEV (reference sequence). The CDR3 bases are TGTGCCAGCAGTTTTATGGGAGTTGTACATACGCAGTATTTT. Protein product: CASSFMGVVHTQYF.

In its sample, this clonotype was seen a few times. The genes are TRBV6-5 and TRBJ2-2; TRBD1 agrees at 8 bases. The trim removed 2 bases at V and 7 bases at J, leaving 3 bases unmatched. Germline CDR1 is MNHEY and CDR2 is SVGAGI. The CDR3 contains 14 residues. The CDR3 DNA sequence: TGTGCCAGCAGTTACCAGGGGGCGATCGGGGAGCTGTTTTTT. It codes for CASSYQGAIGELFF.

There are many counts of this clonotype. The chain couples TRBV20-1 to TRBJ2-7; the D gene is possibly TRBD1 (6 bases). CDR1 and CDR2 (germline): DFQATT, SNEGSKA (reference sequence). With 4 bases removed from V and 0 bases from J, the gap between germline ends came to 22 bases. This CDR3 spans 17 amino acids. The CDR3 DNA is TGCAGTGCTACCCTCCCCCCGACAGGCCCTCGCTCCTACGAGCAGTACTTC. Encoded protein: CSATLPPTGPRSYEQYF.

This clonotype was seen more than once but under ten times. V and J are TRBV7-8 and TRBJ2-1; 7 nucleotides match TRBD1. This CDR3 contains 14 residues. Germline CDR1 and CDR2: SGHVS and FQNEAQ. V shed 0 bases and J 9 bases; nucleotides not matched to a gene: 5. The CDR3 is CASSLARRDSEQFF. DNA for the CDR3: TGTGCCAGCAGCTTAGCTCGCAGGGACAGTGAGCAGTTCTTC.

This clonotype was seen ten or more times. The chain links TRBV20-1 to TRBJ2-2, with D unclear. Germline V CDR1 and CDR2: DFQATT, SNEGSKA (reference sequence). This CDR3 comprises 15 residues. V lost 0 bases, J lost 6 bases, and 14 bases lay in between. CDR3 in DNA: TGCAGTGCTAGAGACGATCGGCAATCCCCCGGGGAGCTGTTTTTT. It yields the protein CSARDDRQSPGELFF.

This clonotype was found many times. Here the CDR3 reads CASSLAGRNTGELFF. In DNA form, the CDR3 reads TGTGCCAGCAGTTTAGCCGGGCGAAACACCGGGGAGCTGTTTTTT. This chain uses TRBV12-3 or TRBV12-4 with TRBJ2-2; D remains unclear. Trimming left V 0 bases short and J 2 bases short, with 7 bases between. The CDR3 has 15 amino acids.

This clonotype was observed at least ten times. The chain carries TRBV5-1 and TRBJ1-1; 12 bases agree with TRBD1. Germline CDR1 reads SGHRS; CDR2 reads YFSETQ. The CDR3 contains 14 residues. V was clipped by 4 bases and J by 11 bases; unmatched bases: 9. The CDR3 region is CASSEGTGGATAFF. The DNA of the CDR3 is TGCGCCAGCAGCGAGGGGACAGGGGGCGCGACGGCTTTCTTT.

This clonotype was seen a handful of times. The chain joins TRBV7-8 to TRBJ1-6, with unresolved D. The CDR3 loop spans 15 amino acids. CDR1 SGHVS and CDR2 FQNEAQ come from the germline V gene. Trimming took off 3 bases at V and 0 bases at J, with 6 bases between the two ends. CDR3 coding DNA: TGTGCCAGCAGCTTCGGGAGCTCCTATAATTCACCCCTCCACTTT. This gives the protein CASSFGSSYNSPLHF.

This clonotype was seen ten or more times. The genes are TRBV7-8 and TRBJ1-5, with TRBD1 as a possible D gene (6 bases). The germline V gene encodes CDR1 SGHVS and CDR2 FQNEAQ. There are 13 residues in the CDR3. V gave up 4 bases and J gave up 4 bases, with 8 bases separating them. The CDR3 bases are TGTGCCAGCAGCTGGGGACATAATCAGCCCCAGCATTTT. This gives the protein CASSWGHNQPQHF.

This clonotype was observed many times. The rearrangement links TRBV19 to TRBJ1-5; no firm D call. This CDR3 has 12 amino acids. The germline gives CDR1 LNHDA, CDR2 SQIVND (reference sequence). V lost 9 bases and J lost 7, with 13 bases in between. CDR3 residues: CASRKQRQPQHF. The CDR3 DNA reads TGTGCCAGCCGAAAACAGAGACAGCCCCAGCATTTT.

The chain carries TRBV27 and TRBJ2-5; D unresolved. V lost 6 bases and J lost 5, with 16 bases in between. The germline CDR1 and CDR2 sequences are MNHEY and SMNVEV (reference sequence). CDR3 length: 14 amino acids. CDR3 DNA: TGTGCCAGCAGCCTAGTTTCTCCGCCCGAGACCCAGTACTTC. This gives the protein CASSLVSPPETQYF.

This rearrangement joins TRBV7-6 to TRBJ1-2; D is uncertain. CDR1 is SGHVS, CDR2 FNYEAQ, per germline. The CDR3 spans 17 residues. The V gene lost 5 bases and the J gene lost 2 bases, with 21 bases spanning the gap. CDR3 region: CASSPVSGSPWNYGYTF. The CDR3 DNA reads as TGTGCCAGCAGCCCGGTGTCGGGGAGCCCTTGGAACTATGGCTACACCTTC. Variable domain in full (rest from reference TRBV7-6 and TRBJ1-2): GAGVSQSPRYKVTKRGQDVALRCDPISGHVSLYWYRQALGQGPEFLTYFNYEAQQDKSGLPNDRFSAERPEGSISTLTIQRTEQRDSAMYRCASSPVSGSPWNYGYTFGSGTRLTVV.